A single sample gave rise to the 18 T cell receptor beta chains below, sequenced in a study of blood T cell repertoires in COVID-19. Sequenced by immunoSEQ multiplex PCR; TCRdb stores in-frame clones only, minus some. The table records 200,000 to 250,000 clones, about nine tenths of them present only once. Input material: peripheral blood. Receptors originate from a man between 60 and 75 years old who had recovered from COVID-19.

V is TRBV5-4 and J is TRBJ1-3, with TRBD1 matching over 9 bases. Germline V gene lookup returns CDR1 SGHNT and CDR2 YYREEE (reference sequence). The CDR3 is made up of 18 amino acids. V trimming: 0 bases; J trimming: 1 base; junction bases outside the gene matches: 8. The CDR3 protein is CASSLARGDRASGNTIYF. CDR3 in DNA: TGTGCCAGCAGCTTGGCCCGGGGGGACAGGGCGTCTGGAAACACCATATATTTT.

The chain uses TRBV2 and TRBJ2-3, with D perhaps matching TRBD2 (7 bases). Germline CDR1 SNHLY, CDR2 FYNNEI. Trimming shortened V by 2 bases and J by 5 bases, and 14 bases separated the two germline ends. The CDR3 totals 15 residues. CDR3 nucleotides: TGTGCCAGCAGTGAAAGGGGGGGCGTTGAAGATACGCAGTATTTT. Translating gives CASSERGGVEDTQYF.

V is TRBV6-2 or TRBV6-3 and J is TRBJ2-4; D not certain. Per the germline V gene, CDR1 is MNHEY and CDR2 is SVGEGT. The V end was cut by 2 bases, the J end by 0 bases, with 11 bases between. The CDR3 extends over 16 amino acids. CDR3 loop: CASSYRLMLAKNIQYF. The DNA for the CDR3 is TGTGCCAGCAGTTACCGGTTAATGCTAGCCAAAAACATTCAGTACTTC.

The chain employs TRBV7-9 and TRBJ2-7; 10 nucleotides align to TRBD1. CDR1 is SEHNR and CDR2 is FQNEAQ in the germline V gene (reference sequence). This CDR3 spans 14 amino acids. V trimming: 3 bases; J trimming: 2 bases; junction bases outside the gene matches: 1. The CDR3 is CASSFGTGAYEQYF. The CDR3 DNA is TGTGCCAGCAGCTTCGGGACAGGGGCCTACGAGCAGTACTTC.

The chain couples TRBV18 to TRBJ2-6, with TRBD2 as a possible D gene (6 bases). Germline CDR1 is KGHSH and CDR2 is LQKENI. Trimming cost V 6 bases and J 1 base, with 16 bases left between them. The CDR3 is made up of 17 amino acids. CDR3 bases: TGTGCCAGCTCCCGGGGGTCCCCGGATTCTGGGGCCAACGTCCTGACTTTC. Its translation is CASSRGSPDSGANVLTF. Variable domain in full (rest from reference TRBV18 and TRBJ2-6): NAGVMQNPRHLVRRRGQEARLRCSPMKGHSHVYWYRQLPEEGLKFMVYLQKENIIDESGMPKERFSAEFPKEGPSILRIQQVVRGDSAAYFCASSRGSPDSGANVLTFGAGSRLTVL.

The chain has TRBV5-1 and TRBJ1-1; D ambiguous. The CDR3 is made up of 14 amino acids. The germline V gene encodes CDR1 SGHRS and CDR2 YFSETQ. V shed 1 base and J shed 0 bases, with 7 bases lying between them. The CDR3 DNA follows: TGCGCCAGCAGCTTGAGCGGGATGAACACTGAAGCTTTCTTT. The encoded protein is CASSLSGMNTEAFF.

The chain joins TRBV27 to TRBJ2-7, with 10 bases lining up with TRBD2. Germline V gene data show CDR1 as MNHEY and CDR2 as SMNVEV (reference sequence). The CDR3 extends over 17 amino acids. V lost 5 bases to trimming and J lost 7 bases; unmatched junction nucleotides: 17. The CDR3 DNA follows: TGTGCCAGCAGTCAACGCCCACTAGCGGGGAGACCAGGGGAGCAGTACTTC. It encodes CASSQRPLAGRPGEQYF.

The CDR3 here is CASSETGTSTSGELFF. In nucleotides, the CDR3 is TGTGCCAGCAGTGAAACCGGGACTAGCACTTCCGGGGAGCTGTTTTTT. V and J are TRBV27 and TRBJ2-2; 9 positions match TRBD2. From germline, CDR1 is MNHEY and CDR2 SMNVEV (reference sequence). Trimming at V came to 5 bases and at J to 6 bases, leaving 10 bases not matched to a gene. The CDR3 loop spans 16 amino acids.

The J gene is TRBJ1-6, the V gene TRBV5-5; tentatively, D is TRBD1 (6 bases). Germline V gene sequence: CDR1 SGHKS, CDR2 YYEKEE (reference sequence). CDR3 size: 15 residues. V lost 1 base and J 1 base, leaving 6 bases between the germline ends. CDR3 DNA sequence: TGTGCCAGCAGCTTGCAGGGGTCCTATAATTCACCCCTCCACTTT. The encoded protein is CASSLQGSYNSPLHF.

The chain carries TRBV4-2 and TRBJ2-7, with D maybe TRBD2 (5 bases). Germline loops: CDR1 LGHNA, CDR2 YNFKEQ. Trimming removed 2 bases from V and 0 bases from J, with 14 bases in between. The CDR3 spans 16 residues. The CDR3 sequence is CASSQTSGARSYEQYF. CDR3 sequence (DNA): TGTGCCAGCAGCCAAACCAGCGGAGCCCGCTCCTACGAGCAGTACTTC.

The rearrangement joins TRBV5-1 to TRBJ2-5; the match to TRBD2 covers 7 bases. Germline CDR1 and CDR2: SGHRS and YFSETQ. V lost 1 base to trimming and J lost 2 bases; unmatched junction nucleotides: 5. The CDR3 contains 15 residues. The CDR3 DNA reads TGCGCCAGCAGCTTGTTTCTAGCGGAACAAGAGACCCAGTACTTC. Its translation: CASSLFLAEQETQYF.

The chain is built from TRBV28 and TRBJ2-3; possible D gene TRBD2, 6 bases. Trimming stripped 5 bases from V and 1 base from J, with 13 bases between. The CDR3 is made up of 15 amino acids. Looked up from germline, CDR1 is MDHEN and CDR2 is SYDVKM. CDR3 sequence reads: CASSLSGPGTDTQYF. The CDR3 coding sequence is TGTGCCAGCAGTCTTAGCGGCCCGGGCACAGATACGCAGTATTTT.

This rearrangement joins TRBV3-1 (or the pseudogene TRBV3-2) to TRBJ1-1, with D unclear. CDR1 LGHDT and CDR2 YNNKEL come from the germline V gene (reference sequence). Between the trimmed V and J ends, which lost 1 base and 0 bases, there was a span of 9 bases. This CDR3 has 15 residues. The CDR3 spells CASSQGRSMNTEAFF. In nucleotides, the CDR3 is TGTGCCAGCAGCCAAGGAAGGAGCATGAACACTGAAGCTTTCTTT.

This clone came up once. The sample has other DNA sequences that encode this CDR3 too. The rearrangement uses TRBV6-5 and TRBJ1-5, with D uncertain. The germline V and J ends were trimmed by 0 bases and 2 bases, with 8 bases remaining between them. Germline CDR1 and CDR2: MNHEY and SVGAGI. This CDR3 comprises 15 residues. Here the CDR3 reads CASSYSRAGNQPQHF. CDR3 nucleotide sequence: TGTGCCAGCAGTTACTCGAGGGCTGGCAATCAGCCCCAGCATTTT.

The genes are TRBV21-1 and TRBJ2-1; the listed D gene, TRBD1, was not tested against the DNA. TRBV21-1 corresponds to a pseudogene. This CDR3 is 11 amino acids long. Written as DNA, the CDR3 is TGTGCCAGCAGCCGGACATTGGGCGCGTTCTTC. The encoded protein is CASSRTLGAFF.

The chain employs TRBV5-4 and TRBJ2-2, with 7 bases that match TRBD1. CDR1 SGHNT and CDR2 YYREEE come from the germline V gene (reference sequence). There are 15 residues in the CDR3. Unmatched junction bases numbered 1, after V lost 2 bases and J lost 0 bases. CDR3 region: CASSLRGPNTGELFF. In DNA form, the CDR3 reads TGTGCCAGCAGCTTAAGGGGGCCGAACACCGGGGAGCTGTTTTTT.

This sequence joins TRBV11-2 and TRBJ2-4, with 9 nucleotides matching TRBD1. V lost 5 bases, J lost 0 bases, and 14 bases stayed unmatched. This CDR3 contains 19 residues. Germline CDR1 reads SGHAT; CDR2 reads FQNNGV. CDR3 residues: CASSPSKDRGVKAKNIQYF. The CDR3 nucleotides read TGTGCCAGCAGCCCTAGCAAGGACAGGGGAGTCAAAGCCAAAAACATTCAGTACTTC.

This clone occurred a few times. The chain links TRBV5-4 to TRBJ1-1, with 7 bases fitting TRBD1. The CDR3 is made up of 14 amino acids. From germline, CDR1 is SGHNT and CDR2 YYREEE (reference sequence). V dropped 4 bases and J dropped 0; count of bases not matched to a gene: 3. CDR3 bases: TGTGCCAGCAGCAAACAGGGGTTGAACACTGAAGCTTTCTTT. Translating it yields CASSKQGLNTEAFF.